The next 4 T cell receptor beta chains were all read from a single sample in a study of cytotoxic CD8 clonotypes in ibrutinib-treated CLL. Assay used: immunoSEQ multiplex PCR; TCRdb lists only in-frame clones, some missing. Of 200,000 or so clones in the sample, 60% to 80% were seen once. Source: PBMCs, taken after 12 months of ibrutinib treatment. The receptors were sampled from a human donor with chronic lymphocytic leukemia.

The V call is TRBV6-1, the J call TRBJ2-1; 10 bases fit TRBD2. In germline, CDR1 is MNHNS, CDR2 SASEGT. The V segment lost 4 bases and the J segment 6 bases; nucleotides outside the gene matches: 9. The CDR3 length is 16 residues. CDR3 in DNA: TGTGCCAGCAGTGCTTGGACTAGCGGAAATCCCAATGAGCAGTTCTTC. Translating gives CASSAWTSGNPNEQFF.

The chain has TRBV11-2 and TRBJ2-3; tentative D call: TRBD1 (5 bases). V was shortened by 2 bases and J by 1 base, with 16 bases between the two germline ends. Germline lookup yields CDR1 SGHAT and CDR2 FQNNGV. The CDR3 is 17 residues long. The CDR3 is CASSLYAGSGGTDTQYF. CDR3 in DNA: TGTGCCAGCAGCTTATATGCAGGGTCTGGGGGCACAGATACGCAGTATTTT. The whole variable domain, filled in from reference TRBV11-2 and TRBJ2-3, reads EAGVAQSPRYKIIEKRQSVAFWCNPISGHATLYWYQQILGQGPKLLIQFQNNGVVDDSQLPKDRFSAERLKGVDSTLKIQPAKLEDSAVYLCASSLYAGSGGTDTQYFGPGTRLTVL.

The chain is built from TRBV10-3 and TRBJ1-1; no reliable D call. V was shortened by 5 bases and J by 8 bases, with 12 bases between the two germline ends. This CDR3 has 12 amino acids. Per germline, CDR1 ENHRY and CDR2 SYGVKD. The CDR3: CAISPTETEAFF. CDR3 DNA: TGTGCCATCAGTCCCACCGAAACGGAAGCTTTCTTT.

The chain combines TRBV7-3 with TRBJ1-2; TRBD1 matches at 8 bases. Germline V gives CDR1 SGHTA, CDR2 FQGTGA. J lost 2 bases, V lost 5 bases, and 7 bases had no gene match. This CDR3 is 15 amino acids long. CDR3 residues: CASSPQGEANYGYTF. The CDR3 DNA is TGTGCCAGCAGCCCACAGGGGGAGGCCAACTATGGCTACACCTTC.